The 21 T cell receptor beta chains listed next were all sequenced from one sample in a study of cytomegalovirus exposure and HLA in healthy donors. PCR used 60 Vbeta primers and 13 Jbeta primers. Sequencing was performed with immunoSEQ multiplex PCR; in TCRdb, only in-frame clones are kept and a portion is missing. This table has more than 110,000 clones, about 80% appearing once. Sequenced material: PBMCs. Receptors were obtained from a male donor in good health and CMV-seropositive.

The rearrangement links TRBV25-1 to TRBJ2-1; 14 nucleotides align to TRBD2. This CDR3 has 17 amino acids. J gave up 7 bases and V 6 bases, and 11 bases lay outside the gene matches. Germline V gene sequence: CDR1 MGHDK, CDR2 SYGVNS. The CDR3 DNA is TGTGCCAGCAGCCCCGGGACTAGCGGGAGTATTCCAAATGAGCAGTTCTTC. Protein product: CASSPGTSGSIPNEQFF.

This clone is a singleton in its sample. The gene calls are TRBV6-5 and TRBJ2-7, with D tentatively TRBD2 (5 bases). This CDR3 comprises 15 residues. Germline assignment: CDR1 MNHEY and CDR2 SVGAGI. The ends were cut back, 0 bases at V and 0 bases at J, with 9 bases in the middle. CDR3 sequence: CASSYSILGSYEQYF. For the CDR3, the DNA is TGTGCCAGCAGTTACTCGATACTAGGCTCCTACGAGCAGTACTTC.

The DNA for the CDR3 is TGCACCACCGGGGGACTTGGTGGCACTGAAGCTTTCTTT. Amino acids: CTTGGLGGTEAFF. V usage is TRBV1 and J usage is TRBJ1-1. TRBV1 constitutes a pseudogene. The CDR3 extends over 13 amino acids.

V and J are TRBV27 and TRBJ2-7; TRBD1 matches at 8 bases. The V gene's germline CDR1 is MNHEY and CDR2 SMNVEV (reference sequence). The CDR3 extends over 15 amino acids. V dropped 10 bases and J dropped 7; count of bases not matched to a gene: 18. The CDR3 DNA reads as TGTGCCAACCCTATGATTACAGGGGGACGAAAGGAGCAGTACTTC. It specifies CANPMITGGRKEQYF.

The gene calls are TRBV6-5 and TRBJ1-1; 8 bases are a match to TRBD1. The CDR3 is 12 amino acids. Trimming took 7 bases from V and 5 from J; bases not matched to a gene: 3. Per germline, CDR1 MNHEY and CDR2 SVGAGI. The CDR3: CASIYRGTEAFF. In nucleotides, the CDR3 is TGTGCCAGCATCTACAGGGGGACTGAAGCTTTCTTT.

The chain recombines TRBV9 with TRBJ1-1, with D perhaps matching TRBD1 (5 bases). The CDR3 spans 13 residues. V was cut by 0 bases and J by 7 bases, with 10 bases left in between. Per the germline V gene, CDR1 is SGDLS and CDR2 is YYNGEE. The CDR3 DNA sequence: TGTGCCAGCAGCGTAGCAGGGTGGGGTGAAGCTTTCTTT. The encoded protein is CASSVAGWGEAFF.

The V and J genes are TRBV4-3 and TRBJ2-3, with 9 bases fitting TRBD2. This CDR3 has 17 amino acids. In germline, CDR1 is LGHNA, CDR2 YSLEER. The V gene end was trimmed by 0 bases and the J gene end by 4 bases; junction bases not matched to a gene: 8. This CDR3 reads CASSQDRAGGPSDTQYF. Here the CDR3 DNA reads TGCGCCAGCAGCCAAGATAGGGCGGGAGGGCCTTCAGATACGCAGTATTTT.

This rearrangement joins TRBV7-6 to TRBJ2-1; 16 nucleotides line up with TRBD2. Unmatched junction bases numbered 8, after V lost 5 bases and J lost 7 bases. The CDR3 consists of 17 residues. The germline V gene encodes CDR1 SGHVS and CDR2 FNYEAQ. CDR3 region: CASSGTSGGAVWNEQFF. CDR3 sequence (DNA): TGTGCCAGCAGCGGGACTAGCGGGGGGGCCGTTTGGAATGAGCAGTTCTTC. Full variable domain (outside the CDR3, taken from reference TRBV7-6 and TRBJ2-1): GAGVSQSPRYKVTKRGQDVALRCDPISGHVSLYWYRQALGQGPEFLTYFNYEAQQDKSGLPNDRFSAERPEGSISTLTIQRTEQRDSAMYRCASSGTSGGAVWNEQFFGPGTRLTVL.

This clone has just one count. The chain joins TRBV27 to TRBJ2-4, with D perhaps matching TRBD1 (6 bases). Trimming pared 4 bases from V and 5 bases from J, leaving 15 bases between. This CDR3 is built from 15 residues. Germline lookup yields CDR1 MNHEY and CDR2 SMNVEV (reference sequence). Written as DNA, the CDR3 is TGTGCCAGCAGTTCGACAGGACGAGGGGAAAACATTCAGTACTTC. Translation: CASSSTGRGENIQYF.

This chain joins TRBV28 and TRBJ2-2, with D perhaps matching TRBD2 (5 bases). The CDR3 loop spans 16 amino acids. Per germline, CDR1 MDHEN and CDR2 SYDVKM. V was clipped by 6 bases and J by 1 base, with 15 bases between them. For the CDR3, the DNA is TGTGCCAGCAGCCCCGACTATCGGTGGAACACCGGGGAGCTGTTTTTT. Its protein product is CASSPDYRWNTGELFF.

J is TRBJ1-1 and V is TRBV27, with 9 bases that match TRBD1. V shed 6 bases, J shed 6 bases, and the junction held 2 bases outside the gene matches. The germline V gene encodes CDR1 MNHEY and CDR2 SMNVEV (reference sequence). CDR3 length: 12 residues. CDR3 nucleotide sequence: TGTGCCAGCAGAGGACAGGGGCCTGAAGCTTTCTTT. Protein: CASRGQGPEAFF.

The chain couples TRBV18 to TRBJ2-7; TRBD2 is a possible D gene (5 bases). This CDR3 has 14 residues. CDR1 KGHSH and CDR2 LQKENI come from the germline V gene. V was cut by 3 bases and J by 2 bases, with 11 bases left in between. The CDR3: CASSPPGRPYEQYF. The CDR3 DNA sequence: TGTGCCAGCTCACCCCCGGGGAGACCCTACGAGCAGTACTTC.

The V call is TRBV19, the J call TRBJ1-2, with 10 bases matching TRBD1. CDR1 and CDR2 from the germline V gene are LNHDA and SQIVND (reference sequence). The CDR3 is made up of 14 amino acids. The J segment lost 6 bases and the V segment lost 6 bases, leaving 7 bases of the junction unmatched. The CDR3 is CASRETGGSHGYTF. The DNA of the CDR3 is TGTGCCAGTAGGGAGACAGGGGGCAGCCATGGCTACACCTTC.

The gene calls are TRBV19 and TRBJ2-7; 7 nucleotides match TRBD2. Germline values: CDR1 LNHDA, CDR2 SQIVND (reference sequence). CDR3 size: 14 residues. The junction had 11 bases not matched to a gene; V was cut back by 6 bases and J by 6 bases. CDR3 sequence: CASSRGRGTGEQYF. Here the CDR3 DNA reads TGTGCCAGTAGCCGAGGGAGGGGCACCGGCGAGCAGTACTTC.

This clone was recorded only once. The rearrangement links TRBV4-2 to TRBJ2-3, with D maybe TRBD2 (6 bases). The germline V gene has CDR1 LGHNA and CDR2 YNFKEQ. This CDR3 region has 16 residues. V lost 0 bases and J lost 5, with 15 bases in between. The CDR3 is CASSQDPGGVGDTQYF. Here the CDR3 DNA reads TGTGCCAGCAGCCAAGATCCGGGCGGGGTCGGAGATACGCAGTATTTT.

This rearrangement joins TRBV18 to TRBJ2-7; TRBD2 matches at 7 bases. CDR3 length equals 15 residues. The V gene's germline CDR1 is KGHSH and CDR2 LQKENI. V dropped 3 bases and J dropped 5; count of bases not matched to a gene: 10. The CDR3 region has the DNA TGTGCCAGCTCACCGACCCTGGGGGGGGGTAACGAGCAGTACTTC. It encodes CASSPTLGGGNEQYF.

The J gene is TRBJ2-7, the V gene TRBV25-1, with TRBD1 matching 7 bases. Trimming removed 2 bases from V and 2 bases from J; junction bases left unmatched: 3. Germline V CDR1 and CDR2: MGHDK, SYGVNS. CDR3 length equals 14 residues. Written as DNA, the CDR3 is TGTGCCAGCAGTGAACCCGACAGGGCCTACGAGCAGTACTTC. Translation gives CASSEPDRAYEQYF.

This clone was seen a handful of times. The J gene is TRBJ2-1, the V gene TRBV5-8; 7 bases agree with TRBD1. After removal of 7 bases from V and 0 bases from J, the junction contained 7 bases not matched to a gene. CDR3 length: 15 residues. Germline lookup yields CDR1 SGHTS and CDR2 YDEGEE. The CDR3 DNA follows: TGTGCCAGCGCCTTCCAGGGGGACTCCTACAATGAGCAGTTCTTC. Its translation is CASAFQGDSYNEQFF.

This chain uses TRBV19 with TRBJ1-1, with a tentative D call TRBD1 (6 bases). With 6 bases removed from V and 6 bases from J, the gap between germline ends came to 20 bases. Germline CDR1 is LNHDA and CDR2 is SQIVND (reference sequence). This CDR3 comprises 15 residues. In nucleotides, the CDR3 is TGTGCCAGTAGCCCAATTGCAAGGGGGAGGGCTGAAGCTTTCTTT. It is translated as CASSPIARGRAEAFF.

The rearrangement links TRBV30 to TRBJ1-2; D not resolved. CDR1 and CDR2 from the germline V gene are GTSNPN and SVGIG (reference sequence). V lost 2 bases and J lost 4, with 11 bases in between. The CDR3 spans 13 residues. Written as DNA, the CDR3 is TGTGCCTGGAGTTACCAGACGGGCTATGGCTACACCTTC. Residues: CAWSYQTGYGYTF.

The chain combines TRBV19 with TRBJ2-2; D is unresolved. Trimming shortened V by 7 bases and J by 2 bases, and 11 bases separated the two germline ends. CDR1 is LNHDA and CDR2 is SQIVND in the germline V gene (reference sequence). This CDR3 is 14 amino acids long. For the CDR3, the DNA is TGTGCCAGTATGTACCGACTTAACACCGGGGAGCTGTTTTTT. Residues: CASMYRLNTGELFF.